This T cell receptor beta chain was obtained from a study of PD-1 blockade in classical Hodgkin lymphoma. Patients all relapsed after autologous stem cell transplantation, and there was variation in brentuximab vedotin exposure. The assay was immunoSEQ multiplex PCR, and TCRdb's table has in-frame clones only and misses some. The profile covers about 76,000 clones, with about nine tenths appearing a single time and about 20% taken by the ten largest. Turning to this clone: Its antigen is currently unknown.

Germline assignment: CDR1 KGHSH and CDR2 LQKENI. V lost 0 bases, J lost 7 bases, and 15 bases lay in between. CDR3 length equals 15 residues. Study results and limitations: It was reported that newly diagnosed patients had less baseline TCR diversity than healthy donors.

The starting material was peripheral blood mononuclear cells (PBMCs), obtained at baseline. This clonotype originated in a human donor with classical Hodgkin lymphoma. The gene calls are TRBV18 and TRBJ2-5; weak D call: TRBD2 (6 bases). The CDR3 spells CASSPPGGDRGTQYF. The CDR3 DNA reads as TGTGCCAGCTCACCACCTGGAGGGGACCGGGGGACCCAGTACTTC.